A selection of T cell receptor beta chains follows, all from one sample in a study of control samples from healthy donors and cancer patients. This table comes from immunoSEQ multiplex PCR, and its TCRdb copy is limited to in-frame clones, with some not included. Here the sample spans about 170,000 clones, roughly 91% being singletons. Material for sequencing was blood. These receptors were taken from a woman aged 25 to 39 in good health. CDR3s include the opening cysteine and the closing phenylalanine or tryptophan. The D gene is left open where the match is weak. Clone size is stated in some rows and not others, as once, few, many or a class when expanded.

CDR3nt,CDR3aa,abundance,v_gene,j_gene,d_gene
TGTGCCAGCAGCTTACTTAGGGGCAGCTCCTACAATGAGCAGTTCTTC,CASSLLRGSSYNEQFF,-,TRBV11-2,TRBJ2-1,-
TGTGCCAGTAGTATTGGGGACAGGTCTAATCAGCCCCAGCATTTT,CASSIGDRSNQPQHF,few,TRBV19,TRBJ1-5,TRBD1
TGTGCCAGCAGCCAGGGACTAACCTACGAGCAGTACTTC,CASSQGLTYEQYF,-,TRBV3-1/TRBV3-2,TRBJ2-7,TRBD2
TGTGCCAGCAGCTTAGGACAGACCTACGAGCAGTACTTC,CASSLGQTYEQYF,-,TRBV11-1,TRBJ2-7,-
TGTGCCAGCAGCAGACAGGGGGGAGGCTACACCTTC,CASSRQGGGYTF,-,TRBV9,TRBJ1-2,TRBD1
TGTGCCAGCAGTCTAGGGTATACGCAGTATTTT,CASSLGYTQYF,-,TRBV6-5,TRBJ2-3,-
TGTGCCAGTAGTACCGACAGGGGCAATCAGCCCCAGCATTTT,CASSTDRGNQPQHF,-,TRBV19,TRBJ1-5,TRBD1
TGTGCCAGCAGTCTCGGACTAGCGGGCTACGAGCAGTACTTC,CASSLGLAGYEQYF,-,TRBV2,TRBJ2-7,TRBD2
TGTGCCAGCAGTGATAGGGCAGGGGGCTATGGCTACACCTTC,CASSDRAGGYGYTF,-,TRBV6-1,TRBJ1-2,TRBD1
TGTGCCAGTAGACCCCTACCGGGACAGGGGGCCTATGGCTACACCTTC,CASRPLPGQGAYGYTF,-,TRBV19,TRBJ1-2,TRBD1
TGTGCCAGCAGCCGATTAGCGGGGGGCTCCTACGAGCAGTACTTC,CASSRLAGGSYEQYF,-,TRBV3-1/TRBV3-2,TRBJ2-7,TRBD2
TGTGCCAGCAGCGTAGATCAGGGACCGAATCAGCCCCAGCATTTT,CASSVDQGPNQPQHF,-,TRBV9,TRBJ1-5,-
TGCGCCAGCAGCTTGGTTCCGGGAACTAATGAAAAACTGTTTTTT,CASSLVPGTNEKLFF,-,TRBV5-1,TRBJ1-4,-
TGTGCCAGCATTGGACAGACGAACACCGGGGAGCTGTTTTTT,CASIGQTNTGELFF,-,TRBV6-5,TRBJ2-2,-
TGTGCCAGCTCACTTGGCAGCTCTAATGAAAAACTGTTTTTT,CASSLGSSNEKLFF,-,TRBV18,TRBJ1-4,-
TGTGCCAGCAGCTTAGGACAGCCAAACTCTGGAAACACCATATATTTT,CASSLGQPNSGNTIYF,once,TRBV7-9,TRBJ1-3,-
TGTGCCAGCAGCCCATTGACAGGGGCGACCTACGAGCAGTACTTC,CASSPLTGATYEQYF,-,TRBV7-9,TRBJ2-7,TRBD1
TGTGCCAGCAGCCAAGATGCCCGGTACACCGGGGAGCTGTTTTTT,CASSQDARYTGELFF,-,TRBV4-2,TRBJ2-2,-
TGTGCCAGCAGCACTGGGACTAGCGGAGCCACAGATACGCAGTATTTT,CASSTGTSGATDTQYF,-,TRBV11-3,TRBJ2-3,TRBD2
TGTGCCAGCAGCGGGATTACTAGCGGGGATCTGGCAGATACGCAGTATTTT,CASSGITSGDLADTQYF,-,TRBV3-1/TRBV3-2,TRBJ2-3,TRBD2